This T cell receptor beta chain was sequenced in a study of identical twins. V was cut by 4 bases and J by 3 bases, with 6 bases left in between. The CDR3 consists of 12 residues. Germline V lookup: CDR1 SGHDN, CDR2 FVKESK. TCRdb used MiXCR to reprocess the 5' RACE reads, holding one entry per CDR3 protein. The data contain 200,000 to 250,000 distinct CDR3 sequences, 5.5% to 7.5% of them singletons. Separately, the same data were catalogued under a study of T cells expressing NK-cell markers. That source adds: A handful of donors had dominant NKG2C+ clonotypes that comprised about 1.0-7.0% of their CD8+ T cells.

The specimen was CD8+ T cells sorted from blood. The receptor comes from a woman between 18 and 29 years old in good health. The chain employs TRBV14 and TRBJ1-2, with no clear D. CDR3 nucleotides: TGTGCCAGCAGCCCGGGCCACTATGGCTACACCTTC. Its protein product is CASSPGHYGYTF.